This TCR beta chain derives from a study of blood T cell repertoires in COVID-19. The wider study: The United States, Italy and Spain provided the acute and convalescent COVID-19 samples. Sample material is recorded as cDNA or gDNA derived from T cells, B-cell-depleted T cells, or PBMCs.

Authors' processing steps: Reference gene primer amplification in the assay estimated nucleated cell counts. The repertoire was sequenced with immunoSEQ multiplex PCR; TCRdb's copy has only in-frame clones and lacks some. V, J and clone size are taken as reported in that table, and D and trimming were inferred from the DNA itself. This table holds around 300,000 clones, about 89% found once. The germline gives CDR1 MDHEN, CDR2 SYDVKM. V gave up 2 bases and J gave up 3 bases; unmatched junction bases: 3. The CDR3 is made up of 14 amino acids. The material sequenced was peripheral blood. The chain joins TRBV28 to TRBJ2-7; 8 bases match TRBD1. The source of this sequence is a middle-aged woman who had recovered from COVID-19. Written as DNA, the CDR3 is TGTGCCAGCAGTTTAGGAGGACAGGGCTACGAGCAGTACTTC. This translates into CASSLGGQGYEQYF. Variable domain in full (rest from reference TRBV28 and TRBJ2-7): DVKVTQSSRYLVKRTGEKVFLECVQDMDHENMFWYRQDPGLGLRLIYFSYDVKMKEKGDIPEGYSVSREKKERFSLILESASTNQTSMYLCASSLGGQGYEQYFGPGTRLTVT.